One and the same sample provided the 18 T cell receptor beta chains below, sequenced in a study of blood T cell repertoires in COVID-19. Clones were sequenced by immunoSEQ multiplex PCR, and TCRdb holds only the in-frame ones, with some missing. Seen here are roughly 500,000 clones, 89% observed once, and the top ten hold roughly 0.92%. The sample taken for sequencing was peripheral blood. These receptors were obtained from a man aged 18 to 29 with COVID-19, enrolled during active disease.

This clone was detected many times. This sequence joins TRBV7-9 and TRBJ1-6; 8 bases fit TRBD1. Trimming cost V 3 bases and J 13 bases; bases outside gene matches: 11. The germline V gene has CDR1 SEHNR and CDR2 FQNEAQ (reference sequence). The CDR3 runs 15 residues. The CDR3 bases are TGTGCCAGCAGCTTCGGGACAGGCTATTTTTCGCCCCTCCACTTT. It specifies CASSFGTGYFSPLHF.

This sequence joins TRBV29-1 and TRBJ1-1, with TRBD1 identical over 9 bases. After removal of 6 bases from V and 1 base from J, the junction contained 9 bases not matched to a gene. The germline V gene encodes CDR1 SQVTM and CDR2 ANQGSEA. This CDR3 has 15 amino acids. The CDR3 nucleotides read TGCAGCGTCGCATACAGGGGGCGGAAGAACACTGAAGCTTTCTTT. Its translation is CSVAYRGRKNTEAFF.

This chain connects TRBV2 to TRBJ2-3; 10 nucleotides align to TRBD2. This CDR3 spans 15 amino acids. J was trimmed by 0 bases and V by 6 bases; bases with no gene match: 3. Germline CDR1 reads SNHLY; CDR2 reads FYNNEI. The CDR3 bases are TGTGCCAGCAGGCTAGCGGGAGCTAGCACAGATACGCAGTATTTT. Translation: CASRLAGASTDTQYF.

This chain uses TRBV14 with TRBJ1-2; D possibly corresponds to TRBD1 (5 bases). This CDR3 comprises 16 residues. Germline CDR1 and CDR2: SGHDN and FVKESK. The ends were cut back, 4 bases at V and 3 bases at J, with 18 bases in the middle. DNA for the CDR3: TGTGCCAGCAGCCTCTATACGAGGGGAGGGGACTATGGCTACACCTTC. Its protein is CASSLYTRGGDYGYTF.

This chain connects TRBV19 to TRBJ2-7; 8 bases are a match to TRBD2. Germline trimming cut 4 bases from V and 4 bases from J; bases unmatched to any gene: 6. CDR1 LNHDA and CDR2 SQIVND come from the germline V gene (reference sequence). The CDR3 loop spans 14 amino acids. CDR3 in DNA: TGTGCCAGTAGTACCAGCGGGAGTTATTACGAGCAGTACTTC. Its protein product is CASSTSGSYYEQYF. Supplemented by reference TRBV19 and TRBJ2-7, the full variable domain reads DGGITQSPKYLFRKEGQNVTLSCEQNLNHDAMYWYRQDPGQGLRLIYYSQIVNDFQKGDIAEGYSVSREKKESFPLTVTSAQKNPTAFYLCASSTSGSYYEQYFGPGTRLTVT.

V is TRBV19 and J is TRBJ2-2, with 9 positions matching TRBD1. CDR3 length equals 18 residues. The trim removed 3 bases at V and 2 bases at J, leaving 10 bases unmatched. Germline CDR1 LNHDA, CDR2 SQIVND (reference sequence). CDR3 coding DNA: TGTGCCAGTAGTATCCCCCCCTGGGACAGGGTAAACACCGGGGAGCTGTTTTTT. The encoded protein is CASSIPPWDRVNTGELFF.

This clone was picked up a small number of times. The chain links TRBV6-6 to TRBJ2-2, with unresolved D. This CDR3 has 13 residues. The V end lost 7 bases, the J end lost 4 bases, and 10 bases lay between the germline ends. The germline V gene has CDR1 MNHNY and CDR2 SVGAGI (reference sequence). Written as DNA, the CDR3 is TGTGCCAGCACCTCCCAACTCACCGGGGAGCTGTTTTTT. Amino acids: CASTSQLTGELFF.

This chain connects TRBV7-2 to TRBJ2-5; TRBD2 agrees at 9 bases. Germline trimming cut 1 base from V and 0 bases from J; bases unmatched to any gene: 6. The V gene's germline CDR1 is SGHTA and CDR2 FQGNSA. This CDR3 contains 17 residues. CDR3 coding DNA: TGTGCCAGCAGCTTAGGTCGACTAGCGGCCAACCAAGAGACCCAGTACTTC. Its translation is CASSLGRLAANQETQYF.

This chain joins TRBV7-8 and TRBJ2-2; 8 bases are a match to TRBD2. V lost 6 bases and J lost 6; bases outside the gene matches: 6. The CDR3 spans 14 residues. Looked up from germline, CDR1 is SGHVS and CDR2 is FQNEAQ. CDR3 sequence: CASSPSGRAGELFF. CDR3 sequence (DNA): TGTGCCAGCAGTCCGAGCGGGAGAGCCGGGGAGCTGTTTTTT.

A single count supports this clone. The V gene is TRBV21-1, the J gene TRBJ2-7; the D call in the table, TRBD1, was not verified against the DNA. TRBV21-1 is classified as a pseudogene. The CDR3 extends over 12 amino acids. The CDR3 DNA reads as TGTGCCAGCAGAAGCCAGGGCTACGAGCAGTACTTC. This gives the protein CASRSQGYEQYF.

CDR3 sequence reads: CASSPGLAGGGETQYF. In DNA, the CDR3 is TGTGCCAGCAGCCCCGGACTAGCGGGGGGCGGGGAGACCCAGTACTTC. V and J are TRBV5-6 and TRBJ2-5; TRBD2 matches 14 bases. The J segment lost 5 bases and the V segment lost 4 bases, leaving 7 bases of the junction unmatched. The CDR3 has 16 amino acids. CDR1 is SGHDT, CDR2 YYEEEE, per germline.

The rearrangement uses TRBV5-1 and TRBJ1-1; D unresolved. This CDR3 comprises 14 residues. Germline V gene lookup returns CDR1 SGHRS and CDR2 YFSETQ. V was clipped by 0 bases and J by 3 bases, with 9 bases between them. The CDR3 nucleotides read TGCGCCAGCAGCTTGGTCGGCGAGGACACTGAAGCTTTCTTT. Its protein product is CASSLVGEDTEAFF.

This sequence joins TRBV27 and TRBJ2-7; 7 positions agree with TRBD2. Trimming took 1 base from V and 5 from J; bases not matched to a gene: 5. This CDR3 has 14 amino acids. Germline values: CDR1 MNHEY, CDR2 SMNVEV (reference sequence). In nucleotides, the CDR3 is TGTGCCAGCAGTTTATGGGGGGGTCCTCACGAGCAGTACTTC. Protein sequence: CASSLWGGPHEQYF.

The V call is TRBV10-3, the J call TRBJ2-3, with TRBD1 identical over 7 bases. Per the germline V gene, CDR1 is ENHRY and CDR2 is SYGVKD. The CDR3 is 14 amino acids. As DNA, the CDR3 is TGTGCTGTGGCAGGGGGAGTAAGCACAGATACGCAGTATTTT. Translating it yields CAVAGGVSTDTQYF.

The chain combines TRBV12-5 with TRBJ1-1; D uncertain. Germline assignment: CDR1 LGHNT and CDR2 FRNRAP. V lost 3 bases and J 2 bases, leaving 7 bases between the germline ends. CDR3 size: 13 residues. The CDR3 DNA reads as TGTGCTAGTGGTTTCTTAGATAACACTGAAGCTTTCTTT. Its translation is CASGFLDNTEAFF.

This clone has only one observation. The chain has TRBV7-9 and TRBJ1-2, with D possibly matching TRBD1 (5 bases). Trimming stripped 1 base from V and 5 bases from J, with 8 bases between. CDR3 length equals 13 residues. The germline V gene has CDR1 SEHNR and CDR2 FQNEAQ (reference sequence). This chain's CDR3 is CASSLGSGYGYTF. The CDR3, as DNA: TGTGCCAGCAGCTTAGGCTCAGGGTATGGCTACACCTTC.

The chain recombines TRBV7-9 with TRBJ2-1, with a weak D call TRBD2 (5 bases). The CDR3 sequence is 18 residues long. Germline V lookup: CDR1 SEHNR, CDR2 FQNEAQ (reference sequence). Trimming left V 3 bases short and J 1 base short, with 19 bases between. CDR3: CASSLHGGPGKSYNEQFF. For the CDR3, the DNA is TGTGCCAGCAGCTTGCATGGAGGCCCGGGGAAGTCCTACAATGAGCAGTTCTTC.

This chain connects TRBV28 to TRBJ1-5; D remains ambiguous. V lost 0 bases and J 0 bases, leaving 6 bases between the germline ends. The CDR3 runs 15 residues. Germline V lookup: CDR1 MDHEN, CDR2 SYDVKM. The CDR3 loop is CASSLWRVSNQPQHF. The CDR3 DNA reads TGTGCCAGCAGTTTATGGAGAGTTAGCAATCAGCCCCAGCATTTT.